Below are 15 T cell receptor beta chains sequenced from a single sample in a study of low-dose radiotherapy and immunotherapy resistance in tumors. Time point: before trial treatment. First-strand cDNA used TRAV- and TRBV-specific primers, covering alpha and beta chains. TCR amplification ran 15 to 25 PCR cycles using constant-region and V-primer adapter primers. TCRdb re-called the reads with MiXCR, one entry per CDR3 protein. The data contain tens of thousands of distinct CDR3 sequences, 9% to 9.5% of them singletons. Sequenced material: PBMCs, taken before treatment. These receptors all stem from a male donor with prostate cancer.

This clonotype has ten or more counts. The chain carries TRBV2 and TRBJ2-5; D possibly corresponds to TRBD2 (6 bases). CDR1 and CDR2 (germline): SNHLY, FYNNEI. Between the trimmed V and J ends, which lost 6 bases and 7 bases, there was a span of 12 bases. There are 12 residues in the CDR3. The CDR3 loop is CASSVPGGTQYF. The CDR3 DNA reads as TGTGCCAGCAGCGTTCCCGGGGGGACCCAGTACTTC.

This clonotype was detected many times. The rearrangement joins TRBV7-2 to TRBJ2-2; either TRBD1 or TRBD2 may fit D (5 bases each). Per germline, CDR1 SGHTA and CDR2 FQGNSA. Deletions cut 1 base from V and 4 bases from J, with 10 bases between. The CDR3 runs to 15 residues. The CDR3 loop is CASSLGIGATGELFF. DNA of the CDR3: TGTGCCAGCAGCTTAGGGATCGGGGCCACCGGGGAGCTGTTTTTT.

This clonotype was seen at least ten times. This chain joins TRBV7-2 and TRBJ2-7; 8 nucleotides match TRBD2. This CDR3 is built from 13 residues. The trim removed 5 bases at V and 9 bases at J, leaving 9 bases unmatched. Germline assignment: CDR1 SGHTA and CDR2 FQGNSA. CDR3 in amino acids: CASSIPGGPGQYF. The CDR3 region has the DNA TGTGCCAGCAGCATCCCGGGAGGGCCTGGGCAGTACTTC.

This clonotype showed up many times. This chain uses TRBV11-1 with TRBJ2-1; no firm D call. The CDR3 loop spans 16 amino acids. Trimming pared 2 bases from V and 4 bases from J, leaving 15 bases between. The V gene's germline CDR1 is SGHAT and CDR2 FQDESV (reference sequence). CDR3 DNA: TGTGCCAGCAGCTTATTATCCGGAGTTTGGTACAATGAGCAGTTCTTC. Its protein is CASSLLSGVWYNEQFF.

This clonotype was found a few times. This chain uses TRBV27 with TRBJ2-3; no firm D call. Germline V gene sequence: CDR1 MNHEY, CDR2 SMNVEV (reference sequence). Trimming left V 5 bases short and J 0 bases short, with 15 bases between. The CDR3 totals 16 residues. In DNA form, the CDR3 reads TGTGCCAGCAGTCTCCCAAGCCCACCTAGCACAGATACGCAGTATTTT. Residues: CASSLPSPPSTDTQYF.

In its sample, this clonotype was seen many times. The V gene is TRBV7-9, the J gene TRBJ2-7; D could derive from TRBD1 or TRBD2 (7 bases each). The CDR3 length is 17 residues. The germline CDR1 and CDR2 sequences are SEHNR and FQNEAQ (reference sequence). V lost 4 bases and J lost 2, with 21 bases in between. The CDR3 nucleotides are TGTGCCAGCAGCTCCTCCTTGGGCAGGGGGACTACCTACGAGCAGTACTTC. Amino acids: CASSSSLGRGTTYEQYF.

In this sample, this clonotype turned up many times. The chain employs TRBV29-1 and TRBJ2-7; D is undetermined. The CDR3 loop spans 13 amino acids. V shed 6 bases and J shed 5 bases, with 17 bases lying between them. From germline, CDR1 is SQVTM and CDR2 ANQGSEA. The CDR3 DNA reads TGCAGCGTCGCCCTGACGGGTGCCCACGAGCAGTACTTC. Its translation is CSVALTGAHEQYF.

The count of this clonotype is one. V usage is TRBV19 and J usage is TRBJ2-3; TRBD1 matches 7 bases. Trimming cost V 7 bases and J 4 bases; bases outside gene matches: 2. Germline V lookup: CDR1 LNHDA, CDR2 SQIVND (reference sequence). The CDR3 contains 12 residues. CDR3 bases: TGTGCCAGTAACAGGGGCGCAGATACGCAGTATTTT. Translated: CASNRGADTQYF.

This sequence joins TRBV6-8 and TRBJ1-5; D not certain. Germline V gene lookup returns CDR1 MNHGY and CDR2 SAAAGT. The CDR3 is 15 amino acids. V lost 6 bases and J lost 1, with 13 bases in between. The CDR3 region has the DNA TGTGCCAGCAGGAGGGATTATATGAGCAATCAGCCCCAGCATTTT. Its translation: CASRRDYMSNQPQHF.

This clonotype turned up a few times. A much larger clonotype is one base distant, so this may be a read error. This chain links TRBV2 with TRBJ2-2, with D possibly being TRBD2 (6 bases). The CDR3 has 14 residues. The germline V gene has CDR1 SNHLY and CDR2 FYNNEI. This CDR3 is CASTEEGGPRERFF. For the CDR3, the DNA is TGTGCCAGCACGGAGGAAGGCGGGCCCCGGGAGCGGTTTTTT.

This clonotype was picked up many times. The V call is TRBV19, the J call TRBJ1-6; no clear D gene. CDR3 length equals 14 residues. Trimming shortened V by 7 bases and J by 10 bases, and 17 bases separated the two germline ends. Germline V gene lookup returns CDR1 LNHDA and CDR2 SQIVND (reference sequence). CDR3 sequence (DNA): TGTGCCAGTAACCCTGAGGGAGTCTGGTCACCCCTCCACTTT. Protein: CASNPEGVWSPLHF.

The table lists this clonotype with many counts. The chain joins TRBV28 to TRBJ2-2; no clear D gene. The V and J ends lost 2 bases and 6 bases respectively, with 4 bases between them. The CDR3 is 12 amino acids. Germline V gene lookup returns CDR1 MDHEN and CDR2 SYDVKM. CDR3 nucleotides: TGTGCCAGCAGTTTACTCTCCGGGGAGCTGTTTTTT. The encoded protein is CASSLLSGELFF. Looking up the rest from reference TRBV28 and TRBJ2-2 gives the full variable domain: DVKVTQSSRYLVKRTGEKVFLECVQDMDHENMFWYRQDPGLGLRLIYFSYDVKMKEKGDIPEGYSVSREKKERFSLILESASTNQTSMYLCASSLLSGELFFGEGSRLTVL.

Ten or more counts support this clonotype. V gene TRBV13 combines with J gene TRBJ2-7; D ambiguous. This CDR3 is built from 12 residues. Trimming took 6 bases from V and 5 from J, leaving 11 bases between them. Germline V gene data show CDR1 as PRHDT and CDR2 as FYEKMQ (reference sequence). The CDR3 reads CASRQRWHEQYF. The DNA of the CDR3 is TGTGCCAGCAGACAAAGGTGGCACGAGCAGTACTTC.

This rearrangement joins TRBV28 to TRBJ2-2, with TRBD2 matching over 8 bases. V shed 8 bases and J 4 bases; nucleotides not matched to a gene: 3. In germline, CDR1 is MDHEN, CDR2 SYDVKM. The CDR3 has 13 residues. The CDR3 region has the DNA TGTGCCAGCTACGCGGGGGGCACCGGGGAGCTGTTTTTT. It translates to CASYAGGTGELFF.

This clonotype was counted many times. This sequence joins TRBV20-1 and TRBJ1-6, with 8 bases lining up with TRBD1. V was pared by 0 bases and J by 8 bases, with 12 bases of the junction left unmatched. CDR1 and CDR2 (germline): DFQATT, SNEGSKA (reference sequence). This CDR3 has 17 amino acids. CDR3 sequence reads: CSARDQGRGRADSPLHF. In nucleotides, the CDR3 is TGCAGTGCTAGAGATCAGGGCAGGGGGCGCGCGGATTCACCCCTCCACTTT.